This T cell receptor beta chain is drawn from a study of vaccination and CD4 T cells after COVID-19. The CDR3 is 14 amino acids. V dropped 3 bases and J dropped 9 bases, with 15 bases sitting between them. Germline CDR1 reads SGHTA; CDR2 reads FQGNSA. The treatment: approximately 10-day PBMC culture with coronavirus spike peptide pools or control peptides (ViraFEST assay). Once obtained from cultured CD4+ T cells, the DNA was sequenced using the Oncomine TCR Beta short-read assay. Using its own MiXCR run on the PCR reads, TCRdb lists one record per CDR3 protein. The sample consists of 15,000 or so distinct CDR3 sequences, over 45% of them appearing once. About this clonotype itself: Its specificity is not known.

Sequenced input: CD4+ T cells from blood, cultured in vitro. The V gene is TRBV7-2, the J gene TRBJ2-1, with a weak D call TRBD2 (5 bases). The receptor was isolated from a human donor who had recovered from COVID-19. The CDR3 here is CASSFPGRTLEQFF. The CDR3 coding sequence is TGTGCCAGCAGCTTCCCCGGCAGGACTCTTGAGCAGTTCTTC. The full variable domain, completed using reference TRBV7-2 and TRBJ2-1, is GAGVSQSPSNKVTEKGKDVELRCDPISGHTALYWYRQSLGQGLEFLIYFQGNSAPDKSGLPSDRFSAERTGGSVSTLTIQRTQQEDSAVYLCASSFPGRTLEQFFGPGTRLTVL.